This passage covers 27 T cell receptor beta chains from one sample sequenced in a study of siplizumab effects on memory and regulatory T cells (dated by TCRdb to about 2019). Libraries were built with the immunoSEQ multiplex PCR assay. TCRdb limited this immuneACCESS table to in-frame rearrangements with V and J called. A share of clones is missing; checked studies link under half to unresolved V genes, and the rest is unexplained. Across this sample there are more than 95,000 clones, with approximately 94% seen only once. The ten top clones hold approximately 0.32% of the sample. Sequencing input: CD4+ T cells sorted from blood. The receptors originated from a human donor in good health.

The rearrangement links TRBV6-5 to TRBJ2-3, with 10 bases identical to TRBD2. The CDR3 is 16 residues long. The J segment lost 2 bases and the V segment lost 4 bases, leaving 6 bases of the junction unmatched. The germline CDR1 and CDR2 sequences are MNHEY and SVGAGI. The CDR3 DNA follows: TGTGCCAGCAGTTTCGAAGCGGGGGGGCTCACAGATACGCAGTATTTT. It yields the protein CASSFEAGGLTDTQYF.

This clone appeared once. This chain links TRBV6-5 with TRBJ2-7, with 8 bases lining up with TRBD2. The CDR3 is 14 amino acids. V trimming: 8 bases; J trimming: 7 bases; junction bases outside the gene matches: 13. Germline V CDR1 and CDR2: MNHEY, SVGAGI. The chain's CDR3 is CASYTPGRGGEQYF. CDR3 in DNA: TGTGCCAGCTATACCCCCGGGAGGGGGGGGGAGCAGTACTTC.

The V call is TRBV7-9, the J call TRBJ2-7; a weak D match, TRBD2 (6 bases). V lost 6 bases and J lost 1, with 13 bases in between. CDR1 is SEHNR, CDR2 FQNEAQ, per germline (reference sequence). This CDR3 contains 14 residues. CDR3 nucleotide sequence: TGTGCCAGCAGTCGAGCGGAGGGATCCTACGAGCAGTACTTC. As protein: CASSRAEGSYEQYF.

This chain connects TRBV7-9 to TRBJ2-7; 13 bases line up with TRBD2. The CDR3 sequence is 15 residues long. V shed 5 bases and J 5 bases; nucleotides not matched to a gene: 6. The germline V gene has CDR1 SEHNR and CDR2 FQNEAQ (reference sequence). The CDR3 bases are TGTGCCAGCAGCCGGACTAGCGGGAGTCTCGACGAGCAGTACTTC. Translated, it gives CASSRTSGSLDEQYF.

This rearrangement joins TRBV6-5 to TRBJ2-7; 7 bases agree with TRBD1. After removal of 6 bases from V and 7 bases from J, the junction contained 9 bases not matched to a gene. Germline CDR1 is MNHEY and CDR2 is SVGAGI. This CDR3 contains 13 residues. DNA of the CDR3: TGTGCCAGCAGCCGTCGACAGGGTTGGGAGCAGTACTTC. It encodes CASSRRQGWEQYF.

The chain joins TRBV9 to TRBJ2-6, with TRBD1 as a possible D gene (6 bases). Trimming removed 0 bases at V and 0 bases at J, with 10 bases between. Germline-derived CDR1 and CDR2 are SGDLS and YYNGEE. The CDR3 runs 17 residues. The CDR3 spells CASSVVQGTSGANVLTF. The CDR3 nucleotides read TGTGCCAGCAGCGTAGTACAGGGAACCTCTGGGGCCAACGTCCTGACTTTC. Complete variable domain (other parts from reference TRBV9 and TRBJ2-6): DSGVTQTPKHLITATGQRVTLRCSPRSGDLSVYWYQQSLDQGLQFLIQYYNGEERAKGNILERFSAQQFPDLHSELNLSSLELGDSALYFCASSVVQGTSGANVLTFGAGSRLTVL.

The chain combines TRBV5-1 with TRBJ2-7; the match to TRBD2 covers 8 bases. This CDR3 is 15 amino acids long. Germline CDR1 is SGHRS and CDR2 is YFSETQ. V lost 0 bases, J lost 2 bases, and 4 bases stayed unmatched. This CDR3 is CASSLEGGGTYEQYF. The CDR3 DNA reads as TGCGCCAGCAGCTTGGAGGGCGGGGGGACCTACGAGCAGTACTTC.

The gene calls are TRBV6-6 and TRBJ2-1; either TRBD1 or TRBD2 may supply D (5 bases each). This CDR3 has 15 residues. V lost 6 bases to trimming and J lost 6 bases, with 18 bases between them. Germline loops: CDR1 MNHNY, CDR2 SVGAGI (reference sequence). CDR3 bases: TGTGCCAGCAGCCCCAGGGACCTGGGTAGCAATGAGCAGTTCTTC. Its protein product is CASSPRDLGSNEQFF.

The chain recombines TRBV5-4 with TRBJ1-4; TRBD1 is a possible D gene (5 bases). Trimming removed 3 bases from V and 5 bases from J, with 14 bases in between. CDR1 SGHNT and CDR2 YYREEE come from the germline V gene (reference sequence). CDR3 size: 15 residues. The CDR3 sequence: CASSSSLRQNEKLFF. The CDR3 DNA follows: TGTGCCAGCAGCTCATCTCTTCGACAGAATGAAAAACTGTTTTTT.

In DNA, the CDR3 is TGTGCCAGCAGCTTAACGGGACTAGCGGGAGTCACCGGGGAGCTGTTTTTT. It specifies CASSLTGLAGVTGELFF. This chain joins TRBV7-9 and TRBJ2-2; 14 bases match TRBD2. The CDR3 is made up of 17 amino acids. J lost 4 bases, V lost 2 bases, and 3 bases had no gene match. Germline V gives CDR1 SEHNR, CDR2 FQNEAQ (reference sequence).

V usage is TRBV6-6 and J usage is TRBJ2-3; D not certain. Germline V gene lookup returns CDR1 MNHNY and CDR2 SVGAGI (reference sequence). V lost 5 bases, J lost 8 bases, and 14 bases lay in between. CDR3 length: 13 amino acids. CDR3 loop: CASSQTTSGTQYF. CDR3 in DNA: TGTGCCAGCAGTCAGACAACCAGTGGTACGCAGTATTTT.

Concerning this clone: Other DNA variants within this sample encode the same CDR3. The chain carries TRBV7-9 and TRBJ1-2; maybe TRBD1 (5 bases). The CDR3 length is 13 residues. V dropped 1 base and J dropped 2 bases, with 5 bases sitting between them. CDR1 and CDR2 (germline): SEHNR, FQNEAQ (reference sequence). The CDR3 spells CASSLGQNYGYTF. The CDR3 region has the DNA TGTGCCAGCAGCTTAGGACAGAACTATGGCTACACCTTC. The variable domain in full, with the rest retrieved from reference TRBV7-9 and TRBJ1-2, is DTGVSQNPRHKITKRGQNVTFRCDPISEHNRLYWYRQTLGQGPEFLTYFQNEAQLEKSRLLSDRFSAERPKGSFSTLEIQRTEQGDSAMYLCASSLGQNYGYTFGSGTRLTVV.

The chain has TRBV14 and TRBJ2-3; D possibly uses TRBD1 or TRBD2 (5 bases each). This CDR3 contains 17 residues. Trimming took 1 base from V and 6 from J, leaving 20 bases between them. Germline values: CDR1 SGHDN, CDR2 FVKESK. CDR3 DNA sequence: TGTGCCAGCAGCCAAGGGAAGAGGGGCCCCGTCGGGGATACGCAGTATTTT. It codes for CASSQGKRGPVGDTQYF.

The V call is TRBV7-9, the J call TRBJ2-3; weak D call: TRBD2 (5 bases). The germline V gene has CDR1 SEHNR and CDR2 FQNEAQ (reference sequence). The CDR3 runs 17 residues. Trimming took off 0 bases at V and 5 bases at J, with 18 bases between the two ends. For the CDR3, the DNA is TGTGCCAGCAGCTTAGCCCTAAGCGGAGAGGGAGAAGATACGCAGTATTTT. This gives the protein CASSLALSGEGEDTQYF.

The gene calls are TRBV20-1 and TRBJ2-7; 7 bases fit TRBD1. CDR3 length equals 11 residues. Looked up from germline, CDR1 is DFQATT and CDR2 is SNEGSKA (reference sequence). Germline trimming cut 3 bases from V and 11 bases from J; bases unmatched to any gene: 7. CDR3: CSASDRAPEYF. The CDR3 nucleotides are TGCAGTGCTAGTGACAGGGCCCCTGAGTACTTC.

This chain uses TRBV5-1 with TRBJ1-2, with D perhaps TRBD1 (5 bases). Germline CDR1 reads SGHRS; CDR2 reads YFSETQ. This CDR3 contains 15 residues. V dropped 3 bases and J dropped 5 bases, with 17 bases sitting between them. The CDR3, as DNA: TGCGCCAGCAGCTATGTAGCAGGGAGAGGGTATGGCTACACCTTC. It specifies CASSYVAGRGYGYTF. Drawing the rest from reference TRBV5-1 and TRBJ1-2, the complete variable domain is KAGVTQTPRYLIKTRGQQVTLSCSPISGHRSVSWYQQTPGQGLQFLFEYFSETQRNKGNFPGRFSGRQFSNSRSEMNVSTLELGDSALYLCASSYVAGRGYGYTFGSGTRLTVV.

CDR3 sequence reads: CASSEGNRGSGGYTF. DNA for the CDR3: TGTGCCAGCAGCGAGGGGAACAGGGGTTCAGGCGGCTACACCTTC. The rearrangement joins TRBV9 to TRBJ1-2, with 7 bases aligning to TRBD1. V lost 3 bases, J lost 8 bases, and 13 bases stayed unmatched. CDR1 is SGDLS, CDR2 YYNGEE, per germline. The CDR3 totals 15 residues.

In nucleotides, the CDR3 is TGTGCCAGCAGCCCACAGGGGGCGCGCGAGCAGTACTTC. Translation: CASSPQGAREQYF. V usage is TRBV7-2 and J usage is TRBJ2-7, with 9 bases fitting TRBD1. Per germline, CDR1 SGHTA and CDR2 FQGNSA. This CDR3 region has 13 residues. V trimming: 5 bases; J trimming: 6 bases; junction bases outside the gene matches: 5.

The V gene is TRBV5-1, the J gene TRBJ2-2, with D possibly TRBD1 on 7 matching bases. V was pared by 5 bases and J by 5 bases, with 10 bases between. There are 13 residues in the CDR3. CDR1 is SGHRS and CDR2 is YFSETQ in the germline V gene. The CDR3 loop reads CASRTGRTGELFF. CDR3 coding DNA: TGCGCCAGCAGGACAGGGAGGACCGGGGAGCTGTTTTTT. The complete variable domain, with remaining parts taken from reference TRBV5-1 and TRBJ2-2, reads KAGVTQTPRYLIKTRGQQVTLSCSPISGHRSVSWYQQTPGQGLQFLFEYFSETQRNKGNFPGRFSGRQFSNSRSEMNVSTLELGDSALYLCASRTGRTGELFFGEGSRLTVL.

In its sample, this clone was seen once. V and J are TRBV19 and TRBJ2-3, with D perhaps matching TRBD1 (5 bases). Germline values: CDR1 LNHDA, CDR2 SQIVND (reference sequence). Trimming took 3 bases from V and 0 from J, leaving 7 bases between them. There are 14 residues in the CDR3. The CDR3 reads CASSMGQSTDTQYF. The CDR3 nucleotides read TGTGCCAGTAGTATGGGGCAGAGCACAGATACGCAGTATTTT.

The table lists this clone with a count of one. V usage is TRBV7-8 and J usage is TRBJ2-5; TRBD2 matches 9 bases. Germline V gives CDR1 SGHVS, CDR2 FQNEAQ. V trimming: 4 bases; J trimming: 5 bases; junction bases outside the gene matches: 2. The CDR3 consists of 13 residues. CDR3 sequence (DNA): TGTGCCAGCAGCTCCGGACTAGCGGAGACCCAGTACTTC. It encodes CASSSGLAETQYF.

V gene TRBV11-3 combines with J gene TRBJ2-4; D may correspond to TRBD1 or TRBD2 (5 bases each). The V end lost 5 bases, the J end lost 1 base, and 24 bases lay between the germline ends. Germline V lookup: CDR1 SGHNT, CDR2 YENEEA. CDR3 length: 19 amino acids. The CDR3 protein is CASSGHNREFSPAKNIQYF. CDR3 sequence (DNA): TGTGCCAGCAGCGGACACAACCGGGAATTTAGCCCGGCCAAAAACATTCAGTACTTC.

This clone appeared once. This chain joins TRBV19 and TRBJ1-4; D unclear. V gave up 7 bases and J gave up 0 bases, with 12 bases separating them. This CDR3 region has 15 residues. Germline CDR1 reads LNHDA; CDR2 reads SQIVND (reference sequence). CDR3 residues: CASTETLATNEKLFF. The CDR3 bases are TGTGCCAGTACCGAGACGCTTGCAACTAATGAAAAACTGTTTTTT.

The chain employs TRBV30 and TRBJ1-1; 7 bases line up with TRBD1. The CDR3 sequence is 13 residues long. CDR1 and CDR2 from the germline V gene are GTSNPN and SVGIG (reference sequence). The V and J ends lost 5 bases and 3 bases, in that order; junction bases with no gene match: 6. Here the CDR3 reads CAWGRDRYTEAFF. CDR3 nucleotides: TGTGCCTGGGGGCGGGACAGATACACTGAAGCTTTCTTT.

This sequence joins TRBV5-1 and TRBJ2-5; 9 bases map to TRBD2. J was trimmed by 2 bases and V by 0 bases; bases with no gene match: 5. The CDR3 totals 16 residues. The V gene's germline CDR1 is SGHRS and CDR2 YFSETQ. CDR3 DNA sequence: TGCGCCAGCAGCTTGGGGGTAGCGGGGGAACAAGAGACCCAGTACTTC. It codes for CASSLGVAGEQETQYF.

The V call is TRBV7-2, the J call TRBJ2-1; D uncertain. Trimming removed 1 base at V and 0 bases at J, with 10 bases between. The germline V gene encodes CDR1 SGHTA and CDR2 FQGNSA. The CDR3 consists of 16 residues. The CDR3 region has the DNA TGTGCCAGCAGCTTAGGGCAGGTGAGCTCCTACAATGAGCAGTTCTTC. Protein product: CASSLGQVSSYNEQFF.

This chain links TRBV10-1 with TRBJ2-7; 8 bases agree with TRBD1. CDR3 length: 16 amino acids. J lost 5 bases, V lost 3 bases, and 12 bases had no gene match. CDR1 is WNHNN, CDR2 SYGVQD, per germline (reference sequence). The CDR3 region has the DNA TGCGCCAGCAGTGAAGCCGGACAGGGATCGGGGAACGAGCAGTACTTC. Translation: CASSEAGQGSGNEQYF.